Listed below are T cell receptor beta chains from one sample, sequenced in a study of cytomegalovirus exposure and HLA in healthy donors. Repertoires were generated with immunoSEQ multiplex PCR, while TCRdb's copy carries only in-frame clones and drops some. This table holds more than 200,000 clones, 60% to 85% found once. The sequencing sample was made of PBMCs. The receptors shown here come from a middle-aged man in good health and CMV-seronegative. The CDR3 runs from the conserved cysteine through the conserved F or W. D genes are given only for firm matches. Clone size is given for some rows only: seen once, a few or many times, or a class if the clone is expanded.

d_call: .; clone_size: few; v_call: TRBV7-8; j_call: TRBJ1-3; cdr3_nt: TGTGCCAGCAGCTTCAGGGGTCCTGGAAACACCATATATTTT; cdr3_aa: CASSFRGPGNTIYF
d_call: .; clone_size: .; v_call: TRBV2; j_call: TRBJ1-1; cdr3_nt: TGTGCCAGCTGGGGAGACAACACTGAAGCTTTCTTT; cdr3_aa: CASWGDNTEAFF
d_call: .; clone_size: .; v_call: TRBV6-1; j_call: TRBJ1-2; cdr3_nt: TGTGCCAGCAGTGATACATACTATGGCTACACCTTC; cdr3_aa: CASSDTYYGYTF
d_call: .; clone_size: .; v_call: TRBV2; j_call: TRBJ1-1; cdr3_nt: TGTGCCAGCTTTAGACAGGAGATCACTGAAGCTTTCTTT; cdr3_aa: CASFRQEITEAFF
d_call: .; clone_size: few; v_call: TRBV7-8; j_call: TRBJ2-2; cdr3_nt: TGTGCCAGCAGCGGGTACGGCGGCACCGGGGAGCTGTTTTTT; cdr3_aa: CASSGYGGTGELFF
d_call: .; clone_size: .; v_call: TRBV28; j_call: TRBJ1-1; cdr3_nt: TGTGCCAGCAGTTTGTGGGCTGAGGGCACTGAAGCTTTCTTT; cdr3_aa: CASSLWAEGTEAFF
d_call: TRBD2; clone_size: .; v_call: TRBV27; j_call: TRBJ2-1; cdr3_nt: TGTGCCAGCAAATTCATGCGGGGGGGCGTCGACAATGAGCAGTTCTTC; cdr3_aa: CASKFMRGGVDNEQFF
d_call: TRBD1; clone_size: .; v_call: TRBV4-1; j_call: TRBJ2-7; cdr3_nt: TGCGCCAGCAGCCCAGGACAGGAGAGCTCCTACGAGCAGTACTTC; cdr3_aa: CASSPGQESSYEQYF
d_call: TRBD1; clone_size: medium-sized; v_call: TRBV29-1; j_call: TRBJ2-7; cdr3_nt: TGCAGCGGTTCCGGGACAGACATGGGGGAGCAGTACTTC; cdr3_aa: CSGSGTDMGEQYF
d_call: .; clone_size: .; v_call: TRBV13; j_call: TRBJ2-2; cdr3_nt: TGTGCCAGCAGCTCCGGAACAGAGAACACCGGGGAGCTGTTTTTT; cdr3_aa: CASSSGTENTGELFF
d_call: .; clone_size: .; v_call: TRBV6-5; j_call: TRBJ1-3; cdr3_nt: TGTGCCAGCTCTGGAGGCCCGGGTGACACCATATATTTT; cdr3_aa: CASSGGPGDTIYF
d_call: TRBD2; clone_size: .; v_call: TRBV2; j_call: TRBJ2-2; cdr3_nt: TGTGCCAGCAGTGAGACTAGCGGGAACACCGGGGAGCTGTTTTTT; cdr3_aa: CASSETSGNTGELFF
d_call: .; clone_size: once; v_call: TRBV2; j_call: TRBJ2-1; cdr3_nt: TGTGCCAGCAGGTCTGGGGGCCGAAAGTTCTTC; cdr3_aa: CASRSGGRKFF
d_call: TRBD2; clone_size: once; v_call: TRBV9; j_call: TRBJ2-2; cdr3_nt: TGTGCCAGCAGCGTAGCAACGGGGGGTAACACCGGGGAGCTGTTTTTT; cdr3_aa: CASSVATGGNTGELFF
d_call: TRBD2; clone_size: .; v_call: TRBV5-1; j_call: TRBJ2-1; cdr3_nt: TGCGCCAGCAGCTTGGCCGGTAGCGGGAGCCACAATGAGCAGTTCTTC; cdr3_aa: CASSLAGSGSHNEQFF
d_call: .; clone_size: .; v_call: TRBV7-9; j_call: TRBJ1-2; cdr3_nt: TGTGCCACCACAGGGAACTATGGCTACACCTTC; cdr3_aa: CATTGNYGYTF
d_call: TRBD1; clone_size: .; v_call: TRBV4-2; j_call: TRBJ2-7; cdr3_nt: TGTGCCAGCAGCCAAGTGGGACAGGGGGCAGAGGAGCAGTACTTC; cdr3_aa: CASSQVGQGAEEQYF
d_call: TRBD1; clone_size: .; v_call: TRBV14; j_call: TRBJ2-3; cdr3_nt: TGTGCCAGCAGCCAAGGATCAGGGGGTAACACAGATACGCAGTATTTT; cdr3_aa: CASSQGSGGNTDTQYF
d_call: TRBD1; clone_size: .; v_call: TRBV4-3; j_call: TRBJ2-1; cdr3_nt: TGCGCCAGCAGCCTCTCCCGGGACAGGGAGCAGTTCTTC; cdr3_aa: CASSLSRDREQFF
d_call: TRBD2; clone_size: .; v_call: TRBV18; j_call: TRBJ2-1; cdr3_nt: TGTGCCAGCTCACCACCGAATAGCGGGAGAGTGGGCTCAGGTGAGCAGTTCTTC; cdr3_aa: CASSPPNSGRVGSGEQFF
d_call: .; clone_size: .; v_call: TRBV19; j_call: TRBJ1-1; cdr3_nt: TGTGCCAGTGTCAGAGAGGGTAAGGGCACTGAAGCTTTCTTT; cdr3_aa: CASVREGKGTEAFF
d_call: .; clone_size: .; v_call: TRBV28; j_call: TRBJ2-5; cdr3_nt: TGTGCCAGCAGTTTTGAGTTTCTCCAAGAGACCCAGTACTTC; cdr3_aa: CASSFEFLQETQYF
d_call: .; clone_size: .; v_call: TRBV6-1; j_call: TRBJ1-4; cdr3_nt: TGTGCCAGCAGTGCCTGGACAGATGAAAAACTGTTTTTT; cdr3_aa: CASSAWTDEKLFF
d_call: TRBD2; clone_size: few; v_call: TRBV7-9; j_call: TRBJ2-3; cdr3_nt: TGTTCCAGCAGCCCGCGGACTAGGCCTAGCACAGATACGCAGTATTTT; cdr3_aa: CSSSPRTRPSTDTQYF
d_call: TRBD2; clone_size: .; v_call: TRBV9; j_call: TRBJ2-3; cdr3_nt: TGTGCCAGCAGCGTAGTAGCGGGGGGCACAGATACGCAGTATTTT; cdr3_aa: CASSVVAGGTDTQYF
d_call: .; clone_size: .; v_call: TRBV27; j_call: TRBJ2-2; cdr3_nt: TGTGCCAGCAGTTCACCACTTAAGAACACCGGGGAGCTGTTTTTT; cdr3_aa: CASSSPLKNTGELFF
d_call: .; clone_size: .; v_call: TRBV7-2; j_call: TRBJ1-2; cdr3_nt: TGTGCCAGCAACCCCCAGGTCGGACAGGGCTACACCTTC; cdr3_aa: CASNPQVGQGYTF
d_call: TRBD2; clone_size: .; v_call: TRBV14; j_call: TRBJ2-1; cdr3_nt: TGTGCCAGCAGCCCCCCTGGGCGGGAGGTTGAGCAGTTCTTC; cdr3_aa: CASSPPGREVEQFF
d_call: TRBD1; clone_size: .; v_call: TRBV6-4; j_call: TRBJ1-5; cdr3_nt: TGTGCCAGCGGACTGTGGACAGGGGTGAGCAATCAGCCCCAGCATTTT; cdr3_aa: CASGLWTGVSNQPQHF
d_call: TRBD1; clone_size: .; v_call: TRBV9; j_call: TRBJ2-7; cdr3_nt: TGTGCCAGCAGCCCCGGGACAGGGCTCTCCGGAGAGCAGTACTTC; cdr3_aa: CASSPGTGLSGEQYF
d_call: .; clone_size: .; v_call: TRBV28; j_call: TRBJ2-5; cdr3_nt: TGTGCCAGCAGTTTTTTGGACAGGGAGGGGGAGACCCAGTACTTC; cdr3_aa: CASSFLDREGETQYF
d_call: .; clone_size: .; v_call: TRBV19; j_call: TRBJ2-1; cdr3_nt: TGTGCCAGTAGTATGACGAGACTAAGGAATGAGCAGTTCTTC; cdr3_aa: CASSMTRLRNEQFF
d_call: .; clone_size: .; v_call: TRBV7-9; j_call: TRBJ1-6; cdr3_nt: TGTGCCAGCAGCTTCTCGAGACAGGAGCATAATTCACCCCTCCACTTT; cdr3_aa: CASSFSRQEHNSPLHF
d_call: .; clone_size: once; v_call: TRBV27; j_call: TRBJ1-1; cdr3_nt: TGTGCCAGCAGTTCCCAAGACCCCGGGGACATCATTCTATTT; cdr3_aa: CASSSQDPGDIILF
d_call: TRBD2; clone_size: .; v_call: TRBV19; j_call: TRBJ2-1; cdr3_nt: TGTGCCAGTAGTATCACCGGGACTAGCGTCTACAATGAGCAGTTCTTC; cdr3_aa: CASSITGTSVYNEQFF
d_call: .; clone_size: .; v_call: TRBV5-1; j_call: TRBJ1-1; cdr3_nt: TGCGCCAGCATTATGAACACTGAAGCTTTCTTT; cdr3_aa: CASIMNTEAFF
d_call: TRBD1; clone_size: .; v_call: TRBV2; j_call: TRBJ2-7; cdr3_nt: TGTGCCAGCAGGGCGGGACAGGGTTATAATCTCGGGCACGAGCAGTACTTC; cdr3_aa: CASRAGQGYNLGHEQYF
d_call: .; clone_size: .; v_call: TRBV6-4; j_call: TRBJ2-1; cdr3_nt: TGTGCCAGCAGTGCCCGACTGGGGGGAGGAGGTGAGCAGTTCTTC; cdr3_aa: CASSARLGGGGEQFF
d_call: TRBD1; clone_size: .; v_call: TRBV2; j_call: TRBJ1-6; cdr3_nt: TGTGCCAGAGGACAGGGACCCAATTCACCCCTCCACTTT; cdr3_aa: CARGQGPNSPLHF
d_call: .; clone_size: .; v_call: TRBV4-3; j_call: TRBJ2-2; cdr3_nt: TGCGCCAGCAGCCAAGCCAGGGTTACGATGCAGAACACCGGGGAGCTGTTTTTT; cdr3_aa: CASSQARVTMQNTGELFF
d_call: .; clone_size: .; v_call: TRBV2; j_call: TRBJ2-7; cdr3_nt: TGTGCCAGCAGTGAGGGGCAGCCCACGTACTTC; cdr3_aa: CASSEGQPTYF
d_call: TRBD2; clone_size: .; v_call: TRBV5-1; j_call: TRBJ2-2; cdr3_nt: TGCGCCAGCAGCTCGAGGACTAGCGGGAGGGCCGGGAACACCGGGGAGCTGTTTTTT; cdr3_aa: CASSSRTSGRAGNTGELFF
d_call: .; clone_size: .; v_call: TRBV19; j_call: TRBJ1-2; cdr3_nt: TGTGCCAGTAGTATTTCTCCCGGTGATGCCTATGGCTACACCTTC; cdr3_aa: CASSISPGDAYGYTF
d_call: TRBD2; clone_size: few; v_call: TRBV2; j_call: TRBJ2-3; cdr3_nt: TGTGCCAGCAGTGGAGCGGGAGGCGGCACAGATACGCAGTATTTT; cdr3_aa: CASSGAGGGTDTQYF
d_call: .; clone_size: .; v_call: TRBV7-9; j_call: TRBJ1-2; cdr3_nt: TGTGCCAGCAGCTTAGCGGGGGCTAACACCTTC; cdr3_aa: CASSLAGANTF
d_call: .; clone_size: few; v_call: TRBV10-3; j_call: TRBJ1-5; cdr3_nt: TGTGCCATCAGTGAGGGAAGGAGTCAGCCCCAGCATTTT; cdr3_aa: CAISEGRSQPQHF
d_call: TRBD1; clone_size: .; v_call: TRBV5-6; j_call: TRBJ1-2; cdr3_nt: TGTGCCAGCAGCCAGGACAGGGGAGGCTACACCTTC; cdr3_aa: CASSQDRGGYTF
d_call: TRBD1; clone_size: few; v_call: TRBV7-2; j_call: TRBJ1-1; cdr3_nt: TGTGCCAGCAGCCCCGACAGGGGATTGAACACTGAAGCTTTCTTT; cdr3_aa: CASSPDRGLNTEAFF
d_call: TRBD1; clone_size: .; v_call: TRBV19; j_call: TRBJ1-5; cdr3_nt: TGTGCCAGTAGTCCGGTAACAGGGGGGTGGCAGCCCCAGCATTTT; cdr3_aa: CASSPVTGGWQPQHF
d_call: TRBD2; clone_size: few; v_call: TRBV10-1; j_call: TRBJ2-1; cdr3_nt: TGCGCCAGCAGTGAGCTGTCCGGGACTAACTACAATGAGCAGTTCTTC; cdr3_aa: CASSELSGTNYNEQFF
d_call: TRBD1; clone_size: .; v_call: TRBV7-2; j_call: TRBJ2-7; cdr3_nt: TGTGCCAGCAGCCCGGGGACAGGGGTCCCCTACGAGCAGTACTTC; cdr3_aa: CASSPGTGVPYEQYF
d_call: .; clone_size: .; v_call: TRBV11-1; j_call: TRBJ1-6; cdr3_nt: TGTGCCAGCAGCTTATCCAGGCTGGGTTCACCCCTCCACTTT; cdr3_aa: CASSLSRLGSPLHF
d_call: .; clone_size: .; v_call: TRBV7-6; j_call: TRBJ2-5; cdr3_nt: TGTGCCAGCAGCCCCGGGATTTTCCAAGAGACCCAGTACTTC; cdr3_aa: CASSPGIFQETQYF
d_call: .; clone_size: .; v_call: TRBV14; j_call: TRBJ2-7; cdr3_nt: TGTGCCAGCAGCCAAGGCCGGGACAACTACGAGCAGTACTTC; cdr3_aa: CASSQGRDNYEQYF
d_call: TRBD2; clone_size: .; v_call: TRBV15; j_call: TRBJ2-5; cdr3_nt: TGTGCCACCAGCAGAGATCGGATAGCGGGAGTAGAGACCCAGTACTTC; cdr3_aa: CATSRDRIAGVETQYF
d_call: .; clone_size: .; v_call: TRBV7-9; j_call: TRBJ1-1; cdr3_nt: TGTGCCAGCAGCCCCGTTGCGGGAGGGAGGGAGAACACTGAAGCTTTCTTT; cdr3_aa: CASSPVAGGRENTEAFF
d_call: TRBD2; clone_size: .; v_call: TRBV7-3; j_call: TRBJ2-1; cdr3_nt: TGTGCCAGCAGCTCCCTGGGACTAGCGGGAGTGAATGAGCAGTTCTTC; cdr3_aa: CASSSLGLAGVNEQFF
d_call: TRBD2; clone_size: .; v_call: TRBV5-1; j_call: TRBJ2-3; cdr3_nt: TGCGCCAGCAGCTTTAGCGGGGGGGCAAACACAGATACGCAGTATTTT; cdr3_aa: CASSFSGGANTDTQYF
d_call: TRBD1; clone_size: few; v_call: TRBV6-4; j_call: TRBJ1-1; cdr3_nt: TGTGCCAGCAGACAGGGGGCGCGGAACACTGAAGCTTTCTTT; cdr3_aa: CASRQGARNTEAFF
d_call: .; clone_size: .; v_call: TRBV6-1; j_call: TRBJ1-5; cdr3_nt: TGTGCCAGCAGTGACGGACATGTACGGGGCAATCAGCCCCAGCATTTT; cdr3_aa: CASSDGHVRGNQPQHF